A single sample is the source of the 3 T cell receptor beta chains below, sequenced in a study of T cell clonotyping in hematopoietic cell transplantation. Method: immunoSEQ multiplex PCR; TCRdb's copy keeps in-frame clones and lacks some. This sample has approximately 41,000 clones, with about 95% found just once. Sequences were obtained from peripheral blood mononuclear cells. Every receptor here comes from a man in his thirties or forties in good health. Some clones in this sample may be carry-over from other donors' samples.

The rearrangement joins TRBV5-1 to TRBJ2-7; TRBD2 agrees at 9 bases. Germline CDR1 SGHRS, CDR2 YFSETQ. The CDR3 consists of 15 residues. V dropped 4 bases and J dropped 5; count of bases not matched to a gene: 10. This CDR3 reads CASSPIAGVVHEQYF. The CDR3 DNA reads as TGCGCCAGCAGCCCCATAGCGGGAGTTGTACACGAGCAGTACTTC.

This clone was observed once. CDR3 sequence: CASSRWAGEDNEQFF. The CDR3 region has the DNA TGCGCCAGCAGCCGTTGGGCGGGAGAGGACAATGAGCAGTTCTTC. The chain links TRBV4-1 to TRBJ2-1; TRBD2 matches at 7 bases. The CDR3 extends over 15 amino acids. Germline trimming cut 4 bases from V and 5 bases from J; bases unmatched to any gene: 8. CDR1 and CDR2 (germline): MGHRA, YSYEKL.

The V call is TRBV10-3, the J call TRBJ2-5, with D possibly being TRBD1 (5 bases). CDR3 length: 13 residues. CDR1 is ENHRY and CDR2 is SYGVKD in the germline V gene. V lost 5 bases and J 7 bases, leaving 14 bases between the germline ends. DNA for the CDR3: TGTGCCATCAGTTCTTCAGGGTCCGGGACCCAGTACTTC. Amino acid sequence: CAISSSGSGTQYF.